The text below deals with one T cell receptor gamma chain. What antigen it recognizes has not been identified. No base quality information exists; no much larger clone differs at one position. CDR1 and CDR2 are read off the germline V gene as EGSTGY and YDSYTSSV. V trim: 3 bases; J trim: 5 bases; unmatched bases: 10. The CDR3 spans 14 residues, from the cysteine through the phenylalanine. Of all the DNA, just the CDR3 is kept, 42 bases in frame from base 1. The data are from a study of human gamma delta and Vdelta1 T cells (dated by TCRdb to the late 2010s). Looking at the study overall: The study examined Delta One T cells, which are Vd1+ gamma-delta T cells, as cytotoxic effectors against acute myeloid leukemia.

The method behind the library was PCR. The sequencer was an Illumina MiSeq. TCRdb reprocessed the public data with the CATT caller; entries with the same nucleotide sequence were combined afterwards. This sample lists several thousand gamma-chain clones; around 45% were detected once. About 2.5% of the sample comes from the top ten. General findings and caveats noted by the study authors: Delta One T cells were reported as polyclonal and as showing broad cytotoxic targeting of acute myeloid leukemia.

The sequencing sample was made of Vdelta1 gamma-delta T cells from blood grown in culture (DOT cells). The cell subset or site label, as the study defines it: Delta One T cells, in vitro expanded/differentiated Vd1+ gamma-delta T cells. The chain was built from TRGV4 and TRGJ1 or TRGJ2. The receptor's source is a human donor in good health. CDR3 region: CATWDLQLDYKKLF. The sequenced DNA is TGTGCCACCTGGGATTTACAATTGGATTATAAGAAACTCTTT.